By share of the sample, the clone carrying this TCR beta chain is medium-sized. In the library, individual cDNA molecules carried attached unique molecular identifiers. TCRdb re-called the 5' RACE reads with MiXCR, one entry per CDR3 protein. The data contain about 38,000 distinct CDR3 sequences, approximately 4.6% of them singletons. This entry belongs to a study of early T cells in non-severe SARS-CoV-2 infection. Material: whole blood. This TCR was sampled from an adult who was a healthcare worker with PCR-confirmed SARS-CoV-2 infection or an uninfected control (not recorded which).

The CDR3 coding sequence is TGTGCCAGCAGTCCGTTTACCGATCAGCCCCAGCATTTT. Translating it yields CASSPFTDQPQHF. This sequence joins TRBV27 and TRBJ1-5; D not certain. The germline V gene encodes CDR1 MNHEY and CDR2 SMNVEV (reference sequence). V was pared by 5 bases and J by 5 bases, with 10 bases between. This CDR3 region has 13 residues.